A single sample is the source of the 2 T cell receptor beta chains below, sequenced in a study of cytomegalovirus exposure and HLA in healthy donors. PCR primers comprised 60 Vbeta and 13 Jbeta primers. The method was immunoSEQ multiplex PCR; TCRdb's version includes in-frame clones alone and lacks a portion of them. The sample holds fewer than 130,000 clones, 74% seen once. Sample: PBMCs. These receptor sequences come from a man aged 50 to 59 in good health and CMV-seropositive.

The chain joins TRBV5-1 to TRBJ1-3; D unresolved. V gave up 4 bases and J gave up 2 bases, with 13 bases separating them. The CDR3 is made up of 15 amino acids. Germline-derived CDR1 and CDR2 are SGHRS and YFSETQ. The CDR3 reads CASSLRGGTGNTIYF. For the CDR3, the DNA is TGCGCCAGCAGCCTCCGGGGAGGTACTGGAAACACCATATATTTT.

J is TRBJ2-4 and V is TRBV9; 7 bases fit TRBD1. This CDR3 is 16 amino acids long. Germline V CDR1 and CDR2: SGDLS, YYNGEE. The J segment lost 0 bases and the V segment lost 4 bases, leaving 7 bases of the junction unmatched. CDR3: CASSPDRDLAKNIQYF. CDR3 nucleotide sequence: TGTGCCAGCAGCCCCGACAGGGACCTAGCCAAAAACATTCAGTACTTC.